The 22 T cell receptor beta chains below all came from one sample that was sequenced in a study of identifying expanded T cells in peripheral blood (dated by TCRdb to about 2019). Libraries were prepared through the immunoSEQ multiplex PCR assay. TCRdb provides this immuneACCESS table in a form limited to in-frame rearrangements. Some clones are lacking; in checked studies, under half of them reflect an unresolved V gene, and why the rest are absent is not known. Within this sample are 90,000 to 100,000 clones, with 88% of them counted one time only. Of the sample, approximately 5% is held by the ten largest clones. Sequencing was carried out using blood. The receptors here all came from a person aged 18 to 75 in good health.

This chain connects TRBV6-1 to TRBJ1-4; possible D gene TRBD1, 5 bases. Per the germline V gene, CDR1 is MNHNS and CDR2 is SASEGT. Trimming shortened V by 5 bases and J by 5 bases, and 15 bases separated the two germline ends. The CDR3 has 15 amino acids. The CDR3 reads CASSQTPGLNEKLFF. The CDR3 DNA is TGTGCCAGCAGTCAAACCCCAGGGTTGAATGAAAAACTGTTTTTT.

The V gene is TRBV28, the J gene TRBJ1-1, with a possible D match to TRBD1 (6 bases). This CDR3 contains 17 residues. The V end was cut by 7 bases, the J end by 2 bases, with 23 bases between. Germline V gene lookup returns CDR1 MDHEN and CDR2 SYDVKM. The CDR3 spells CASILVEGHVSNTEAFF. In nucleotides, the CDR3 is TGTGCCAGCATCCTAGTTGAGGGACATGTATCAAACACTGAAGCTTTCTTT.

The chain joins TRBV29-1 to TRBJ1-1; weak D call: TRBD1 (5 bases). The germline V gene encodes CDR1 SQVTM and CDR2 ANQGSEA. The length of the CDR3 is 12 residues. V dropped 3 bases and J dropped 1 base, with 6 bases sitting between them. As DNA, the CDR3 is TGCAGCGTTGATGGGGGGAACACTGAAGCTTTCTTT. It yields the protein CSVDGGNTEAFF.

V and J are TRBV5-4 and TRBJ1-1; no definite D call. CDR1 and CDR2 from the germline V gene are SGHNT and YYREEE (reference sequence). The CDR3 is 16 amino acids. V shed 4 bases and J shed 5 bases, with 21 bases lying between them. Here the CDR3 reads CASSTSRAPSRTEAFF. The DNA for the CDR3 is TGTGCCAGCAGCACGAGCCGGGCCCCGAGTCGGACTGAAGCTTTCTTT.

The chain employs TRBV10-3 and TRBJ1-1; D is perhaps TRBD1 (6 bases). V was pared by 2 bases and J by 2 bases, with 15 bases between. Germline CDR1 is ENHRY and CDR2 is SYGVKD. This CDR3 is built from 16 residues. The CDR3 here is CAISEPRQGQNTEAFF. CDR3 nucleotide sequence: TGTGCCATCAGTGAGCCACGGCAGGGGCAAAACACTGAAGCTTTCTTT.

This clone was seen more than once but under ten times. The gene calls are TRBV18 and TRBJ1-2, with D possibly matching TRBD1 (6 bases). The CDR3 is 15 residues long. Germline V gene sequence: CDR1 KGHSH, CDR2 LQKENI. V was shortened by 4 bases and J by 3 bases, with 15 bases between the two germline ends. The CDR3 spells CASSLGGGADYGYTF. For the CDR3, the DNA is TGTGCCAGCTCACTCGGAGGGGGGGCGGACTATGGCTACACCTTC.

The V call is TRBV5-1, the J call TRBJ1-1, with D uncertain. Germline V gene lookup returns CDR1 SGHRS and CDR2 YFSETQ. The CDR3 loop spans 13 amino acids. Trimming took 4 bases from V and 4 from J, leaving 11 bases between them. CDR3 in DNA: TGCGCCAGCAGCCCAGTGCCGGCCACTGAAGCTTTCTTT. Protein: CASSPVPATEAFF.

The chain employs TRBV29-1 and TRBJ1-5; 10 bases align to TRBD1. V was clipped by 7 bases and J by 4 bases; unmatched bases: 7. This CDR3 has 14 residues. Germline CDR1 and CDR2: SQVTM and ANQGSEA. CDR3: CSAVGTGVNQPQHF. In DNA form, the CDR3 reads TGCAGCGCCGTGGGGACAGGGGTAAATCAGCCCCAGCATTTT. Drawing the rest from reference TRBV29-1 and TRBJ1-5, the complete variable domain is SAVISQKPSRDICQRGTSLTIQCQVDSQVTMMFWYRQQPGQSLTLIATANQGSEATYESGFVIDKFPISRPNLTFSTLTVSNMSPEDSSIYLCSAVGTGVNQPQHFGDGTRLSIL.

The chain couples TRBV19 to TRBJ2-5; D call uncertain. CDR1 LNHDA and CDR2 SQIVND come from the germline V gene (reference sequence). The V gene lost 0 bases and the J gene lost 7 bases, with 6 bases spanning the gap. This CDR3 has 12 amino acids. Here the CDR3 DNA reads TGTGCCAGTAGTATAGATCTAGGGACCCAGTACTTC. It specifies CASSIDLGTQYF.

V is TRBV4-1 and J is TRBJ1-4, with D tentatively TRBD1 (5 bases). From germline, CDR1 is MGHRA and CDR2 YSYEKL. Trimming took off 3 bases at V and 0 bases at J, with 5 bases between the two ends. This CDR3 is built from 14 residues. Written as DNA, the CDR3 is TGCGCCAGCAGCCAGACAGCAACTAATGAAAAACTGTTTTTT. Amino acids: CASSQTATNEKLFF.

V gene TRBV27 combines with J gene TRBJ1-1; D unclear. V was cut by 3 bases and J by 5 bases, with 13 bases left in between. Germline values: CDR1 MNHEY, CDR2 SMNVEV (reference sequence). This CDR3 is 14 amino acids long. CDR3: CASSLDVGETEAFF. The CDR3 DNA reads TGTGCCAGCAGTTTGGATGTCGGGGAGACTGAAGCTTTCTTT.

This clone has just one count. The V gene is TRBV4-1, the J gene TRBJ1-3, with TRBD1 matching 8 bases. V lost 4 bases, J lost 4 bases, and 6 bases stayed unmatched. The CDR3 contains 15 residues. Germline V lookup: CDR1 MGHRA, CDR2 YSYEKL. CDR3 loop: CASSPTGAKGNTIYF. In nucleotides, the CDR3 is TGCGCCAGCAGCCCGACAGGGGCGAAGGGAAACACCATATATTTT.

The chain couples TRBV11-1 to TRBJ2-2, with 12 nucleotides matching TRBD2. Germline CDR1 is SGHAT and CDR2 is FQDESV (reference sequence). The length of the CDR3 is 16 residues. The V segment lost 4 bases and the J segment 0 bases; nucleotides outside the gene matches: 0. The CDR3 DNA reads as TGTGCCAGCAGCTCTAGCGGGGGGGCGAACACCGGGGAGCTGTTTTTT. Translated, it gives CASSSSGGANTGELFF.

V is TRBV27 and J is TRBJ2-3; weak D call: TRBD2 (6 bases). Looked up from germline, CDR1 is MNHEY and CDR2 is SMNVEV (reference sequence). V was shortened by 1 base and J by 1 base, with 6 bases between the two germline ends. There are 14 residues in the CDR3. The CDR3 region is CASSLWGGTDTQYF. As DNA, the CDR3 is TGTGCCAGCAGTTTATGGGGGGGCACAGATACGCAGTATTTT.

The gene calls are TRBV11-2 and TRBJ2-7; D may match TRBD1 or TRBD2 (5 bases each). Trimming stripped 0 bases from V and 5 bases from J, with 20 bases between. In germline, CDR1 is SGHAT, CDR2 FQNNGV. The CDR3 runs 17 residues. CDR3 in amino acids: CASSLDQAGRNYDEQYF. DNA of the CDR3: TGTGCCAGCAGCTTAGATCAGGCAGGGAGAAACTACGACGAGCAGTACTTC.

The V and J genes are TRBV2 and TRBJ2-5, with TRBD2 matching 10 bases. Germline CDR1 SNHLY, CDR2 FYNNEI. This CDR3 region has 15 residues. The junction had 6 bases not matched to a gene; V was cut back by 6 bases and J by 2 bases. CDR3 bases: TGTGCCAGCAGCCGAGAGCGGGGGGGACAAGAGACCCAGTACTTC. Translated, it gives CASSRERGGQETQYF.

This rearrangement joins TRBV5-1 to TRBJ2-5; the D is unclear. V lost 2 bases to trimming and J lost 0 bases, with 5 bases between them. Germline-derived CDR1 and CDR2 are SGHRS and YFSETQ. This CDR3 comprises 13 residues. Here the CDR3 DNA reads TGCGCCAGCAGCTTCCCCAACCAAGAGACCCAGTACTTC. This gives the protein CASSFPNQETQYF.

This clone showed up just a few times. V gene TRBV30 combines with J gene TRBJ1-2, with D perhaps TRBD1 (5 bases). V lost 4 bases to trimming and J lost 5 bases, with 8 bases between them. This CDR3 region has 11 residues. CDR1 is GTSNPN and CDR2 is SVGIG in the germline V gene (reference sequence). The CDR3 loop is CAWTRAYGYTF. The CDR3 coding sequence is TGTGCCTGGACCAGGGCATATGGCTACACCTTC.

The chain recombines TRBV5-1 with TRBJ1-1; 7 nucleotides match TRBD1. CDR1 SGHRS and CDR2 YFSETQ come from the germline V gene. This CDR3 spans 15 amino acids. Trimming at V came to 6 bases and at J to 4 bases, leaving 12 bases not matched to a gene. This CDR3 is CASTEGTGAGTEAFF. CDR3 nucleotide sequence: TGCGCCAGCACTGAGGGTACAGGGGCAGGCACTGAAGCTTTCTTT. The full variable domain, rest sourced from reference TRBV5-1 and TRBJ1-1, is KAGVTQTPRYLIKTRGQQVTLSCSPISGHRSVSWYQQTPGQGLQFLFEYFSETQRNKGNFPGRFSGRQFSNSRSEMNVSTLELGDSALYLCASTEGTGAGTEAFFGQGTRLTVV.

The CDR3 region is CASSLQADNEQFF. CDR3 coding DNA: TGTGCCAGCAGCTTACAAGCAGACAATGAGCAGTTCTTC. The chain has TRBV7-7 and TRBJ2-1; D unclear. The V and J ends lost 2 bases and 5 bases respectively, with 7 bases between them. The CDR3 loop spans 13 amino acids. Germline CDR1 and CDR2: SSHAT and FNYEAQ (reference sequence).

This rearrangement joins TRBV19 to TRBJ1-1; 8 nucleotides line up with TRBD1. This CDR3 has 14 residues. V lost 5 bases and J lost 4; bases outside the gene matches: 6. The germline V gene has CDR1 LNHDA and CDR2 SQIVND (reference sequence). The CDR3 nucleotides read TGTGCCAGTAGTCCCCGGACAGGGTTCACTGAAGCTTTCTTT. The encoded protein is CASSPRTGFTEAFF.

The V call is TRBV11-2, the J call TRBJ1-2, with TRBD1 as a possible D gene (6 bases). V was shortened by 3 bases and J by 3 bases, with 14 bases between the two germline ends. Germline V gene sequence: CDR1 SGHAT, CDR2 FQNNGV. CDR3 length: 15 amino acids. CDR3 region: CASSLWTEPHYGYTF. CDR3 nucleotides: TGTGCCAGCAGCTTGTGGACAGAGCCCCACTATGGCTACACCTTC.